Sequencing of this TCR beta chain was carried out in a study of cytomegalovirus exposure and HLA in healthy donors. Study summary: Of all 400 or so donors who were genotyped, roughly 83% belonged to the Caucasian-associated ancestry cluster.

The germline V gene encodes CDR1 PRHDT and CDR2 FYEKMQ (reference sequence). Trimming took off 6 bases at V and 5 bases at J, with 19 bases between the two ends. This CDR3 has 16 amino acids. Sampled while nominally healthy, donors likely had unrecorded immune exposures. On this clone: The antigen remains undetermined.

Study conclusions and caveats: Most of the TCR beta V segments (in an earlier analysis) were productive either about 87% or about 30% of the time.

PCR was performed using 60 Vbeta and 13 Jbeta primers. Profiled with immunoSEQ multiplex PCR; TCRdb holds only in-frame clones, not every one. The sample shows about 170,000 clones, roughly 78% of them seen only once. The sequenced material came from PBMCs. This sequence was found in a man between 35 and 55 years old in good health and CMV-seropositive. The chain recombines TRBV13 with TRBJ1-4, with TRBD1 as a possible D gene (6 bases). The chain's CDR3 is CASRQQGIEGNEKLFF. CDR3 coding DNA: TGTGCCAGCAGACAACAGGGTATAGAGGGGAATGAAAAACTGTTTTTT.